This note documents a single T cell receptor beta chain sequence. What it recognizes is unknown. Germline V gene lookup returns CDR1 SGHTA and CDR2 FQGNSA. This CDR3 has 16 amino acids. V was clipped by 3 bases and J by 0 bases, with 12 bases between them. The data derive from a study of T-cell memory formation after mild COVID-19. Study at large: TCR clusters mostly belonged to single donors. Study conclusions and caveats: Clones that contracted clustered mainly in CM and EM if CD4+ and in EMRA if CD8+. Clones shrinking between day 15 and 85 showed a balanced CD4/CD8 split, and those that grew later tilted toward CD4+.

5'RACE primed at constant segments yielded TCR alpha and TCR beta cDNA libraries bearing sample barcodes and UMIs. From the 5' RACE reads, TCRdb called clonotypes with MiXCR, one entry per CDR3 protein. The sample includes some 68,000 distinct CDR3 sequences, 16% of them seen just once. The TCR sequence derives from an adult woman who had mild COVID-19 (a few samples of this study predate the infection). Cell type and time point are not known. Sequencing was carried out using PBMCs or a T cell subset sorted from them (not recorded which). This chain links TRBV7-2 with TRBJ1-5; D unclear. The CDR3 DNA reads as TGTGCCAGCAGCTTCGACGGGTGGAGTAGCAATCAGCCCCAGCATTTT. This sequence encodes CASSFDGWSSNQPQHF.